The sequence of this TCR beta chain was determined in a study of blood T cell repertoires in COVID-19. For the study at large: From the United States, Italy and Spain came samples of acute and convalescent COVID-19. Sources were T cells, B-cell-depleted T cells, or PBMCs; the material itself was cDNA or gDNA.

The junction had 10 bases not matched to a gene; V was cut back by 5 bases and J by 6 bases. Germline V gives CDR1 GTSNPN, CDR2 SVGIG (reference sequence). The CDR3 sequence is 15 residues long. In the original processing: Reference gene primer amplification gave estimated nucleated cell counts. The data were produced by immunoSEQ multiplex PCR, yet TCRdb's version contains in-frame clones alone and is incomplete. Clone size and V and J calls were adopted from that table, with D and trimming inferred from the DNA. The table lists 260,000 or so clones, approximately 91% of them singletons. A few counts support this clone.

The origin of this receptor is a human donor in a cohort sampled during active COVID-19. Sequencing was carried out using peripheral blood. The chain links TRBV30 to TRBJ2-7; TRBD2 agrees at 13 bases. CDR3 sequence reads: CAWAGTSGERGEQYF. The CDR3 nucleotides read TGTGCCTGGGCAGGGACTAGCGGGGAAAGGGGCGAGCAGTACTTC.